This T cell receptor beta chain was retrieved from a study of CXCR3-negative and CXCR3-positive naive CD8 T cells. The germline gives CDR1 SEHNR, CDR2 FQNEAQ (reference sequence). This CDR3 spans 16 amino acids. Regarding this clonotype: What it binds is unknown.

Study-wide results and caveats: Researchers report that CXCR3-positive naive cells carry more hydrophobic TRB CDR3s than CXCR3-negative naive cells. Each naive subset displayed comparably high diversity, whereas memory CD8+ cells displayed much lower diversity. Naive CXCR3-positive and CXCR3-negative cells shared TRBV-TRBJ usage; memory cells diverged. TCR interaction strength was inferred from TRB CDR3 physicochemistry, as CD5 matched across naive subsets.

Libraries of TRB cDNA were made by 5' RACE and carried UMIs. TCRdb reprocessed the 5' RACE reads and stores each CDR3 protein as one record, lacking DNA. The clone table shows under 85,000 distinct CDR3 sequences, with the ten largest holding around 0.7%. Naive cells were sorted as CD45RO-, CCR7+, CD27+ and CD95-. This chain connects TRBV7-9 to TRBJ2-3; TCRdb selects TRBD2, and the lack of DNA leaves this call unchecked. Sequencing used naive CXCR3+ CD8+ T cells from blood. Subset meaning: CD45RO-CCR7+CD27+CD95- naive CD8+ T cells expressing CXCR3 (TNR3+). The clonotype originates from a human donor in good health. Some clones in this sample may be carry-over from other donors' samples. This CDR3 reads CASSPLASGGTDTQYF.